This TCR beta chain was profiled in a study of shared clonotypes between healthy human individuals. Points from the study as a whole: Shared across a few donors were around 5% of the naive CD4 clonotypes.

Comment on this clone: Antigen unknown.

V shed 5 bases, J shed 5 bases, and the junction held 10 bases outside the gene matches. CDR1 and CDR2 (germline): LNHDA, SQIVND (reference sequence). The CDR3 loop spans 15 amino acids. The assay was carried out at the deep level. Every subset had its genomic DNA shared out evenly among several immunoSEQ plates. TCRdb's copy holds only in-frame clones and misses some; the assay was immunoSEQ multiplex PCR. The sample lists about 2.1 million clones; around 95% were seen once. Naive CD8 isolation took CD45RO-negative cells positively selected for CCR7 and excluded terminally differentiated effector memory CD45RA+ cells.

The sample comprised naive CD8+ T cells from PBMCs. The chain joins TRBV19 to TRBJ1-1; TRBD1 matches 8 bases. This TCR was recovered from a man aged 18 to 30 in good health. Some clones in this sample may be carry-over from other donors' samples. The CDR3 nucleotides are TGTGCCAGTAGTCTCGGACAGGGCGGAGGAACTGAAGCTTTCTTT. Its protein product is CASSLGQGGGTEAFF.